Listed below are T cell receptor beta chains from one sample, sequenced in a study of naive and memory T cell subsets. TCRdb independently ran MiXCR on the UMI-ligation and nested PCR reads; one entry per CDR3 protein. The table includes 90,000 to 120,000 distinct CDR3 sequences, 14% detected once. The source material was naive CD8+ T cells from blood. All receptors come from a human donor in good health. Each CDR3 is given without its conserved first and last residue. D genes are given only for firm matches.

D	J	length	V	CDR3
.	TRBJ2-7	12	TRBV3-1	ASSPGTATYEQY
.	TRBJ2-1	10	TRBV24-1	ATSDAYNEQF
TRBD1	TRBJ2-7	10	TRBV29-1	SGGQNQNEQY
.	TRBJ1-2	15	TRBV27	ASSLNWNLNSEYGYT
.	TRBJ1-3	11	TRBV29-1	SVELTEGNTIY
.	TRBJ2-5	12	TRBV11-1	ASSFQGLRETQY
.	TRBJ2-1	11	TRBV5-6	ASSFDSANEQF
TRBD2	TRBJ2-1	15	TRBV12-3/TRBV12-4	ASSTGPGLAGYNEQF
.	TRBJ2-3	12	TRBV6-4	ASSESGSSDTQY
TRBD1	TRBJ1-5	11	TRBV2	ASSDDRDQPQH
.	TRBJ1-3	16	TRBV6-6	ASSFLRDRGTHSPTIY
.	TRBJ1-1	10	TRBV10-3	AISEGGVGAF
.	TRBJ2-1	11	TRBV7-9	ASSFGEVDEQF
.	TRBJ2-2	15	TRBV29-1	SATAAGQGANTGELF
TRBD2	TRBJ2-3	15	TRBV6-6	ASSPPGLAGSTDTQY
TRBD2	TRBJ2-7	13	TRBV4-3	ASSPTSAGVYEQY
.	TRBJ2-1	10	TRBV11-2	ASSFVPGEQF
TRBD1	TRBJ1-2	13	TRBV7-9	ASSFPNGQEYGYT
TRBD2	TRBJ2-1	16	TRBV6-2/TRBV6-3	ASTHDDLAAGLGYEQF
TRBD2	TRBJ2-7	12	TRBV7-9	ASSPSGSVYEQY